What follows is one T cell receptor beta chain and its context. This sample stems from a study of blood T cell repertoires in COVID-19. Turning to the study itself: Some COVID-19 samples were acute and others convalescent; all came from the United States, Italy and Spain.

Authors' methods: Reference gene primer amplification gave nucleated cell count estimates. Profiling relied on immunoSEQ multiplex PCR, and the TCRdb table lists in-frame clones only, not all of them. D and trimming come from the DNA, and the V and J calls and clone size come from that table. This sample carries roughly 300,000 clones, approximately 84% of them seen once, and the ten largest clones take over 1.1%. The germline gives CDR1 SGHRS, CDR2 YFSETQ. The CDR3 has 17 residues. With V trimmed by 4 bases and J by 4 bases, 9 bases remained unmatched. The clonotype originates from a human donor with COVID-19, enrolled during active disease. The donor label of this sample is uncertain. The material sequenced was peripheral blood. The rearrangement links TRBV5-1 to TRBJ2-2, with 11 positions matching TRBD2. In DNA form, the CDR3 reads TGCGCCAGCAGCCCTCTTGATAGCGGGAGGGGCACCGGGGAGCTGTTTTTT. Translated: CASSPLDSGRGTGELFF.